Included here is one TCR beta chain sequence, with context. Antigen specificity is unknown. These data are taken from a study of cytomegalovirus exposure and HLA in healthy donors. Vbeta (60) and Jbeta (13) primers were used in the PCR. Sequencing used immunoSEQ multiplex PCR; TCRdb keeps in-frame clones, though not all of them. The sample shows around 140,000 clones, about 80% of them seen only once. General observations from the study: Donors were assumed by presence/absence analyses to have roughly uniform sequencing depth. Fewer than 200 TCR beta chains were listed as cytomegalovirus-associated. Upon later analysis, TCR association rates were observed to vary by HLA locus, being highest for DRB1 and lowest for HLA-C.

Unmatched junction bases numbered 8, after V lost 4 bases and J lost 2 bases. The CDR3 runs to 15 residues. The germline CDR1 and CDR2 sequences are SEHNR and FQNEAQ (reference sequence). The receptor's source is a woman in her sixties in good health and CMV-seropositive. The rearrangement joins TRBV7-9 to TRBJ2-7; 7 positions match TRBD1. Sequencing was performed on PBMCs. The CDR3 sequence is CASSSRQGDAYEQYF. The CDR3 DNA sequence: TGTGCCAGCAGCTCCCGACAGGGCGATGCCTACGAGCAGTACTTC.